A single sample gave rise to the 6 T cell receptor beta chains below, sequenced in a study of T cell responses to AZD1222 COVID-19 vaccine. Some clones are missing from TCRdb's copy, which holds only in-frame ones; the method was immunoSEQ multiplex PCR. The sample shows about 140,000 clones, around 90% of them seen only once. Sequencing used peripheral blood, obtained 28 days after the second AZD1222 dose. These receptors were collected from an adult who received the AZD1222 COVID-19 vaccine.

The table lists this clone with a count of one. CDR3 in DNA: TGTGCCAGCAGGGACTCAAACACCGGGGAGCTGTTTTTT. This translates into CASRDSNTGELFF. This chain uses TRBV2 with TRBJ2-2, with D maybe TRBD2 (5 bases). Trimming cost V 6 bases and J 2 bases, with 7 bases left between them. Germline assignment: CDR1 SNHLY and CDR2 FYNNEI. The CDR3 is made up of 13 amino acids. Combining the CDR3 with reference TRBV2 and TRBJ2-2 gives the whole variable domain EPEVTQTPSHQVTQMGQEVILRCVPISNHLYFYWYRQILGQKVEFLVSFYNNEISEKSEIFDDQFSVERPDGSNFTLKIRSTKLEDSAMYFCASRDSNTGELFFGEGSRLTVL.

J is TRBJ1-5 and V is TRBV10-1; no clear D. Trimming removed 0 bases at V and 0 bases at J, with 0 bases between. Germline V lookup: CDR1 WNHNN, CDR2 SYGVQD (reference sequence). The CDR3 has 13 residues. The CDR3 sequence: CASSESSNQPQHF. In DNA form, the CDR3 reads TGCGCCAGCAGTGAGTCTAGCAATCAGCCCCAGCATTTT.

The J gene is TRBJ1-5, the V gene TRBV28, with 8 bases matching TRBD1. This CDR3 is built from 15 residues. V lost 6 bases, J lost 5 bases, and 9 bases stayed unmatched. CDR1 MDHEN and CDR2 SYDVKM come from the germline V gene. CDR3 coding DNA: TGTGCCAGCAGAAAAACACAGGGGGAACATCAGCCCCAGCATTTT. Protein sequence: CASRKTQGEHQPQHF.

This clone was counted only a few times. V and J are TRBV20-1 and TRBJ2-5; no clear D. Germline CDR1 is DFQATT and CDR2 is SNEGSKA (reference sequence). The CDR3 is made up of 13 amino acids. Trimming left V 3 bases short and J 9 bases short, with 17 bases between. CDR3 sequence reads: CSASPRTFGAQYF. DNA of the CDR3: TGCAGTGCTAGTCCCAGGACCTTTGGGGCCCAGTACTTC.

This clone was recorded many times. The chain recombines TRBV7-9 with TRBJ2-2, with a tentative D call TRBD1 (7 bases). The CDR3 runs 14 residues. Deletions cut 8 bases from V and 0 bases from J, with 10 bases between. The germline CDR1 and CDR2 sequences are SEHNR and FQNEAQ (reference sequence). Written as DNA, the CDR3 is TGTGCCAGCCTCAGGGGGGCGAACACCGGGGAGCTGTTTTTT. Encoded protein: CASLRGANTGELFF.

The chain is built from TRBV4-1 and TRBJ1-2; TRBD1 aligns across 7 bases. Germline loops: CDR1 MGHRA, CDR2 YSYEKL. The CDR3 totals 14 residues. The trim removed 4 bases at V and 4 bases at J, leaving 6 bases unmatched. In nucleotides, the CDR3 is TGCGCCAGCAGCCCGGGACAGTCGATCTATGGCTACACCTTC. Translated, it gives CASSPGQSIYGYTF.